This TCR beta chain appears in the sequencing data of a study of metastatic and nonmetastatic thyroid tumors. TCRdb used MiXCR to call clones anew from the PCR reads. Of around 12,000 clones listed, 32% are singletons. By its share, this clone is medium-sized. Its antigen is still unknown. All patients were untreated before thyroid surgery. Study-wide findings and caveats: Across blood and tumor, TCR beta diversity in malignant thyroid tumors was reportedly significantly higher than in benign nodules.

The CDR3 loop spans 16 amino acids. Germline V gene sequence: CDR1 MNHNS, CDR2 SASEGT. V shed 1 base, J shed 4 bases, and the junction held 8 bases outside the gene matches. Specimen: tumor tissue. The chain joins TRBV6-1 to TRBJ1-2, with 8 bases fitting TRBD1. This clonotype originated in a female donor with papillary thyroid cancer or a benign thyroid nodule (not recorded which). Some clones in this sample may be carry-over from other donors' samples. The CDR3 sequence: CASSEVLGDRPYGYTF. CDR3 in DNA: TGTGCCAGCAGTGAAGTTTTAGGGGACAGGCCCTATGGCTACACCTTC.